Sequencing of this T cell receptor beta chain was carried out in a study of T cell changes during pregnancy in multiple sclerosis. Germline CDR1 is SGHDN and CDR2 is FVKESK. The CDR3 totals 14 residues. V lost 1 base and J lost 7, with 13 bases in between. Assay: immunoSEQ multiplex PCR; the TCRdb copy retains only in-frame clones and omits some. This sample has some 87,000 clones, with roughly 96% found just once. The sequences come from peripheral blood, collected in the second trimester of pregnancy. The sequence was obtained from a female donor with multiple sclerosis, enrolled in a pregnancy study. The rearrangement uses TRBV14 and TRBJ2-5; TRBD2 is a possible D gene (5 bases). The CDR3 nucleotides are TGTGCCAGCAGCCAAGGGACGGGAATGGCGACCCAGTACTTC. Amino acid sequence: CASSQGTGMATQYF. The variable domain in full, with the rest retrieved from reference TRBV14 and TRBJ2-5, is EAGVTQFPSHSVIEKGQTVTLRCDPISGHDNLYWYRRVMGKEIKFLLHFVKESKQDESGMPNNRFLAERTGGTYSTLKVQPAELEDSGVYFCASSQGTGMATQYFGPGTRLLVL.